Listed below are T cell receptor beta chains from one sample, sequenced in a study of shared clonotypes between healthy human individuals. The method was immunoSEQ multiplex PCR; TCRdb's version includes in-frame clones alone and lacks a portion of them. The data hold some 2.1 million clones, with about 95% observed a single time. What was sequenced was naive CD8+ T cells sorted from blood. The origin of the receptors is a man aged 18 to 30 in good health. CDR3s include the opening cysteine and the closing phenylalanine or tryptophan. The D gene is left open where the match is weak.

TRBJ2-7 | TRBV9 | . | CASSVEGASVYEQYF | TGTGCCAGCAGCGTAGAAGGGGCATCAGTATACGAGCAGTACTTC
TRBJ1-5 | TRBV19 | TRBD1 | CASTGTGLSNQPQHF | TGTGCCAGTACCGGGACAGGGTTAAGCAATCAGCCCCAGCATTTT
TRBJ1-4 | TRBV15 | . | CATSRDEEKLFF | TGTGCCACCAGCAGAGATGAAGAAAAACTGTTTTTT
TRBJ1-6 | TRBV4-1 | . | CASSQDLSSYNSPLHF | TGCGCCAGCAGCCAAGACTTGAGCTCCTATAATTCACCCCTCCACTTT
TRBJ2-1 | TRBV28 | TRBD2 | CASSWEGNEQFF | TGTGCCAGCAGTTGGGAGGGGAATGAGCAGTTCTTC
TRBJ2-2 | TRBV7-8 | TRBD2 | CASSPGLAGGRGTGELFF | TGTGCCAGCAGCCCGGGTTTAGCGGGGGGGCGGGGCACCGGGGAGCTGTTTTTT
TRBJ2-5 | TRBV5-6 | . | CASSLGVGTQYF | TGTGCCAGCAGCCTGGGGGTTGGGACCCAGTACTTC
TRBJ1-1 | TRBV6-5 | TRBD1 | CASRSQGWAEAFF | TGTGCCAGCAGGTCACAGGGGTGGGCTGAAGCTTTCTTT
TRBJ1-5 | TRBV27 | . | CASSTPREANQPQHF | TGTGCCAGCAGCACACCCAGGGAGGCCAATCAGCCCCAGCATTTT
TRBJ2-3 | TRBV6-4 | TRBD2 | CASSDPGSGSPDTQYF | TGTGCCAGCAGTGACCCTGGTAGCGGGAGTCCAGATACGCAGTATTTT
TRBJ2-7 | TRBV5-1 | . | CASSLDRPSGSYEQYF | TGCGCCAGCAGCTTGGACCGTCCCTCGGGATCCTACGAGCAGTACTTC
TRBJ2-2 | TRBV5-6 | . | CASSLAVEGATGELFF | TGTGCCAGCAGCTTGGCGGTTGAAGGAGCCACCGGGGAGCTGTTTTTT
TRBJ2-7 | TRBV10-1 | . | CASSDDFPYEQYF | TGCGCCAGCAGTGACGATTTCCCCTACGAGCAGTACTTC
TRBJ1-4 | TRBV19 | TRBD1 | CASSPGTAAGGKLFF | TGTGCCAGTAGTCCTGGGACAGCCGCCGGGGGAAAACTGTTTTTT
TRBJ2-7 | TRBV19 | . | CASTLRVGSYEQYF | TGTGCCAGTACCCTGAGGGTGGGCTCCTACGAGCAGTACTTC
TRBJ1-2 | TRBV5-1 | . | CASSLSIPGEYTF | TGCGCCAGCAGCTTGAGCATCCCGGGGGAATACACCTTC
TRBJ2-3 | TRBV11-3 | TRBD2 | CASSFLGGGVTDTQYF | TGTGCCAGCAGCTTTTTGGGCGGGGGGGTGACAGATACGCAGTATTTT
TRBJ2-7 | TRBV30 | . | CAWSALGHPYEQYF | TGTGCCTGGAGTGCCCTGGGACATCCATACGAGCAGTACTTC
TRBJ2-7 | TRBV27 | TRBD1 | CASSHGTGHYEQYF | TGTGCCAGCAGTCACGGGACAGGCCACTACGAGCAGTACTTC
TRBJ1-1 | TRBV19 | TRBD1 | CASSIGTGPSDTEAFF | TGTGCCAGTAGTATAGGGACAGGGCCAAGCGACACTGAAGCTTTCTTT
TRBJ2-1 | TRBV7-2 | . | CASSLGNNEQFF | TGTGCCAGCAGCTTGGGGAATAATGAGCAGTTCTTC
TRBJ2-7 | TRBV5-6 | TRBD1 | CASSGWDRGQGSYEQYF | TGTGCCAGCAGCGGGTGGGACAGGGGTCAGGGCTCCTACGAGCAGTACTTC
TRBJ2-2 | TRBV7-9 | . | CASRPGGRERSTGELFF | TGTGCCAGCAGACCCGGAGGACGGGAGAGAAGCACCGGGGAGCTGTTTTTT
TRBJ2-2 | TRBV7-9 | TRBD2 | CASSLGLAGSNTGELFF | TGTGCCAGCAGCTTAGGGCTAGCGGGGTCGAACACCGGGGAGCTGTTTTTT
TRBJ2-2 | TRBV6-5 | . | CASSSQGLHTGELFF | TGTGCCAGCAGTTCACAGGGATTGCACACCGGGGAGCTGTTTTTT
TRBJ2-6 | TRBV27 | TRBD1 | CASSWTGGAGANVLTF | TGTGCCAGCAGTTGGACAGGGGGAGCGGGGGCCAACGTCCTGACTTTC
TRBJ2-7 | TRBV10-2 | TRBD2 | CASSESGRGGYEQYF | TGCGCCAGCAGTGAGTCGGGGAGGGGCGGTTACGAGCAGTACTTC
TRBJ1-6 | TRBV7-2 | . | CASSLLMGANSPLHF | TGTGCCAGCAGCTTATTAATGGGGGCAAACTCACCCCTCCACTTT
TRBJ2-4 | TRBV2 | . | CASSIPDPTRAKNIQYF | TGTGCCAGCAGTATCCCCGACCCAACTAGAGCCAAAAACATTCAGTACTTC
TRBJ2-3 | TRBV5-6 | TRBD2 | CASRLAGGGTDTQYF | TGTGCCAGCAGATTAGCGGGGGGCGGGACAGATACGCAGTATTTT
TRBJ2-5 | TRBV5-6 | TRBD2 | CASNDFGTSGQETQYF | TGTGCCAGCAACGACTTCGGGACTAGCGGCCAAGAGACCCAGTACTTC
TRBJ2-5 | TRBV21-1 | . | CAMRDRDETQYF | TGTGCCATGCGAGACAGGGACGAGACCCAGTACTTC
TRBJ2-4 | TRBV7-9 | TRBD1 | CASSSLGGEENIQYF | TGTGCCAGCAGCTCGCTAGGGGGCGAGGAAAACATTCAGTACTTC
TRBJ1-4 | TRBV6-1 | . | CASRDSHNEKLFF | TGTGCCAGCAGGGACAGCCATAATGAAAAACTGTTTTTT
TRBJ2-7 | TRBV11-2 | . | CASSLVDGFEQYF | TGTGCCAGCAGCTTAGTTGACGGGTTCGAGCAGTACTTC
TRBJ2-1 | TRBV4-3 | TRBD2 | CASSLTSGTNEQFF | TGCGCCAGCAGCCTTACTAGCGGGACCAATGAGCAGTTCTTC